This TCR beta chain was identified in a study of cytomegalovirus exposure and HLA in healthy donors. Clones were sequenced by immunoSEQ multiplex PCR, and TCRdb holds only the in-frame ones, with some missing. The table records roughly 120,000 clones, approximately 89% of them present only once. The CDR3 loop spans 14 amino acids. The junction had 1 base not matched to a gene; V was cut back by 1 base and J by 4 bases. Germline CDR1 reads SGHDT; CDR2 reads YYEEEE. The chain combines TRBV5-6 with TRBJ1-5; 8 bases are shared with TRBD1. The sequenced material came from PBMCs. The receptor's source is a man aged 25 to 45 in good health and CMV-seronegative. The CDR3 coding sequence is TGTGCCAGCAGCTTGCAGGGGGCGAATCAGCCCCAGCATTTT. Its translation is CASSLQGANQPQHF.